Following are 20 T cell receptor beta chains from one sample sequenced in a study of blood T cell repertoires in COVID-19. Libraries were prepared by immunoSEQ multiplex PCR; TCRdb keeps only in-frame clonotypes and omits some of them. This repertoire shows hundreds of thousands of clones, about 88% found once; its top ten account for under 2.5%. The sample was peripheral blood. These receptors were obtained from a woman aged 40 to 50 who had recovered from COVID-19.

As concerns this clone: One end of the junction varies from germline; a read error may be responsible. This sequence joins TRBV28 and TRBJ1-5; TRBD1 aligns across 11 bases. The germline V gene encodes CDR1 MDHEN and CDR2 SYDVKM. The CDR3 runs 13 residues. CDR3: CASRTGGNQPQHF. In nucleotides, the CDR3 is TGTGCCAGCCGGACAGGGGGCAACCAGCCCCAGCATTTT.

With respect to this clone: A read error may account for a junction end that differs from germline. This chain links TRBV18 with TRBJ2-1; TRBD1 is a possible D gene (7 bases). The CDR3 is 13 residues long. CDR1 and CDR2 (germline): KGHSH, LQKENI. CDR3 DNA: TGTGCCAGCTCACCAACGGAGGGGGCGCCCTTAATCTTC. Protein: CASSPTEGAPLIF.

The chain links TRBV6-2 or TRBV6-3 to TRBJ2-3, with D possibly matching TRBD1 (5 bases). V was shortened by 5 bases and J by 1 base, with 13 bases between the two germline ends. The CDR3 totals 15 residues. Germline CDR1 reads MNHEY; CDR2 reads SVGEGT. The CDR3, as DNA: TGTGCCAGCAGTATGCAGGGAAGGGGCACAGATACGCAGTATTTT. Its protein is CASSMQGRGTDTQYF.

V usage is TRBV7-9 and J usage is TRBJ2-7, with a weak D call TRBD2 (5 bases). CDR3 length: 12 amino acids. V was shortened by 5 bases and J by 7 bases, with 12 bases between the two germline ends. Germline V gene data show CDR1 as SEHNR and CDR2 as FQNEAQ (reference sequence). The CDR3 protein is CASSLGSGEQYF. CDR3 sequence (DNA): TGTGCCAGCAGCCTGGGGTCGGGGGAGCAGTACTTC.

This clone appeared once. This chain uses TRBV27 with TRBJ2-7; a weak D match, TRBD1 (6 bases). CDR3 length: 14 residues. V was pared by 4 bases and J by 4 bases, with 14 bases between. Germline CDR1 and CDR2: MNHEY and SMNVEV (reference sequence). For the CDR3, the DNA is TGTGCCAGCAGTTCCGCTATCGGACAGTACGAGCAGTACTTC. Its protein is CASSSAIGQYEQYF.

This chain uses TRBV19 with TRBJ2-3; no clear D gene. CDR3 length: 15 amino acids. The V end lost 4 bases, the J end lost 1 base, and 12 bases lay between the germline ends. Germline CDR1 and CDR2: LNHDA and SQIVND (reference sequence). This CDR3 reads CASSTPRSGTDTQYF. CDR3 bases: TGTGCCAGTAGTACCCCTCGTTCAGGCACAGATACGCAGTATTTT.

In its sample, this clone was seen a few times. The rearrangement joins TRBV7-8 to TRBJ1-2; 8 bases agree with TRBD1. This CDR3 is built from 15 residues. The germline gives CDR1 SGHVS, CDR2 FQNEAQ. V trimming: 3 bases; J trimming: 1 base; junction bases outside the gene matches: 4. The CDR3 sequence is CASSFGQGGNYGYTF. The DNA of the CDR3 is TGTGCCAGCAGCTTCGGACAGGGCGGTAACTATGGCTACACCTTC.

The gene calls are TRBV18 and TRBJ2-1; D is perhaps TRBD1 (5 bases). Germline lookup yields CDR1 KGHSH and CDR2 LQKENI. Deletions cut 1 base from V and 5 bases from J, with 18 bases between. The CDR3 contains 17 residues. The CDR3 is CASSPLPGAGNNNEQFF. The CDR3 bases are TGTGCCAGCTCACCACTCCCTGGGGCAGGGAATAACAATGAGCAGTTCTTC.

In DNA, the CDR3 is TGTGCCAGCAGTCTGACAGGGCTGGTCACCGGGGAGCTGTTTTTT. Encoded protein: CASSLTGLVTGELFF. This rearrangement joins TRBV27 to TRBJ2-2; 7 bases align to TRBD1. The CDR3 has 15 residues. Germline V CDR1 and CDR2: MNHEY, SMNVEV (reference sequence). The junction had 7 bases not matched to a gene; V was cut back by 5 bases and J by 4 bases.

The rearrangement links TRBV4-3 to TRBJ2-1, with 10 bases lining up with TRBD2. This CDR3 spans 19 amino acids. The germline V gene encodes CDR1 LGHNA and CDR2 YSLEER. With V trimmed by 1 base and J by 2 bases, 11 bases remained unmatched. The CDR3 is CASSQGAVERGGAYNEQFF. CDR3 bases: TGCGCCAGCAGCCAAGGGGCCGTAGAGCGGGGGGGCGCCTACAATGAGCAGTTCTTC.

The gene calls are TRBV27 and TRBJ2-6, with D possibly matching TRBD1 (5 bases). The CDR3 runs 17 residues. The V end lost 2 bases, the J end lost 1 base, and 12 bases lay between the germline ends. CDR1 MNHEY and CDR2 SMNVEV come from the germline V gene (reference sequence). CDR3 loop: CASSLRQRASGANVLTF. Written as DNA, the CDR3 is TGTGCCAGCAGTTTAAGACAGAGAGCATCTGGGGCCAACGTCCTGACTTTC. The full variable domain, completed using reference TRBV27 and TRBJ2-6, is EAQVTQNPRYLITVTGKKLTVTCSQNMNHEYMSWYRQDPGLGLRQIYYSMNVEVTDKGDVPEGYKVSRKEKRNFPLILESPSPNQTSLYFCASSLRQRASGANVLTFGAGSRLTVL.

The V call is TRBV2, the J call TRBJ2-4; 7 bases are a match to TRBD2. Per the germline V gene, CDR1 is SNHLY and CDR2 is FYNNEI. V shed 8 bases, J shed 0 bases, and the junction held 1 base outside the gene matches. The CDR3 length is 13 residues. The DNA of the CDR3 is TGTGCCAGCCGGGGGGTAGCCAAAAACATTCAGTACTTC. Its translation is CASRGVAKNIQYF.

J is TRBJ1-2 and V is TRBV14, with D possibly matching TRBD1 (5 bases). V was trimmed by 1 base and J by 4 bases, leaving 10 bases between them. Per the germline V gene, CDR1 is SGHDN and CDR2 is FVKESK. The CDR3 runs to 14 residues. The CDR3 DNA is TGTGCCAGCAGCCAAGCAAGGGGAGGCTATGGCTACACCTTC. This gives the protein CASSQARGGYGYTF. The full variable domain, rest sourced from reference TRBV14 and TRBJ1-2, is EAGVTQFPSHSVIEKGQTVTLRCDPISGHDNLYWYRRVMGKEIKFLLHFVKESKQDESGMPNNRFLAERTGGTYSTLKVQPAELEDSGVYFCASSQARGGYGYTFGSGTRLTVV.

The CDR3 region is CASSGGVGGEQETQYF. In DNA, the CDR3 is TGCGCCAGCAGCGGTGGGGTCGGAGGGGAACAAGAGACCCAGTACTTC. V gene TRBV5-1 combines with J gene TRBJ2-5, with D possibly being TRBD2 (6 bases). The CDR3 length is 16 residues. The V and J ends lost 4 bases and 2 bases respectively, with 18 bases between them. Germline-derived CDR1 and CDR2 are SGHRS and YFSETQ.

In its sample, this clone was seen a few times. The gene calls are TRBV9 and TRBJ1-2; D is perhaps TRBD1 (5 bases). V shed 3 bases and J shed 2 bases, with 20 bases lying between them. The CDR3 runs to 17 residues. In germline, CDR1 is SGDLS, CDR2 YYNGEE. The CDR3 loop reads CASSATPQGFSNYGYTF. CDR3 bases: TGTGCCAGCAGCGCCACTCCGCAGGGATTCTCAAACTATGGCTACACCTTC. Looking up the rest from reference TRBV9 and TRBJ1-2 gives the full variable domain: DSGVTQTPKHLITATGQRVTLRCSPRSGDLSVYWYQQSLDQGLQFLIQYYNGEERAKGNILERFSAQQFPDLHSELNLSSLELGDSALYFCASSATPQGFSNYGYTFGSGTRLTVV.

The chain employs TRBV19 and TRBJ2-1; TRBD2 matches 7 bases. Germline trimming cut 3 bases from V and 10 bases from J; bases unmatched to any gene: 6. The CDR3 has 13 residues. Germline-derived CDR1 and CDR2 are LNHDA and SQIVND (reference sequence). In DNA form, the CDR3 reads TGTGCCAGTAGTATTTGGGGGGGGAAAGAGCAGTTCTTC. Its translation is CASSIWGGKEQFF.

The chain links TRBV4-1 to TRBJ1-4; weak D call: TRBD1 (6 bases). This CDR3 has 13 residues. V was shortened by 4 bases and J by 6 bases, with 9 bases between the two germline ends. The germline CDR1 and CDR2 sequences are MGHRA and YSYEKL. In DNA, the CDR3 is TGCGCCAGCAGCCGCGGGGGCGATGAAAAACTGTTTTTT. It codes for CASSRGGDEKLFF.

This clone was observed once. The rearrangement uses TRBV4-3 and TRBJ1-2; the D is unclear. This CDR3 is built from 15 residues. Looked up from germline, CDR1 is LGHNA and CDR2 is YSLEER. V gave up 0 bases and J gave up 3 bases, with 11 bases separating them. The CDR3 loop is CASSQEGLLDYGYTF. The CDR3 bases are TGCGCCAGCAGCCAAGAGGGCTTACTAGACTATGGCTACACCTTC.

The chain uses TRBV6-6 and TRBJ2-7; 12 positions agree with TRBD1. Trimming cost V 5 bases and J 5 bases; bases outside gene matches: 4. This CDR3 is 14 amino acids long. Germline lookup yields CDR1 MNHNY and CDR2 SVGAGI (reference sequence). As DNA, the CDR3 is TGTGCCAGCAGTGCGGGACAGGGGGCAAACGAGCAGTACTTC. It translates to CASSAGQGANEQYF.

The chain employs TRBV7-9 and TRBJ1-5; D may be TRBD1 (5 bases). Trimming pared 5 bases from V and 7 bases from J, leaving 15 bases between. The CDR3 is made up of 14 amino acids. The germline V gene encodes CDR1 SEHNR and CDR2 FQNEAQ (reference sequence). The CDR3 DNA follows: TGTGCCAGCAGCCCCCAGGGAGGGAACCAGCCCCAGCATTTT. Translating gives CASSPQGGNQPQHF. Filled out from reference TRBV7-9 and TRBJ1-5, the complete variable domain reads DTGVSQNPRHKITKRGQNVTFRCDPISEHNRLYWYRQTLGQGPEFLTYFQNEAQLEKSRLLSDRFSAERPKGSFSTLEIQRTEQGDSAMYLCASSPQGGNQPQHFGDGTRLSIL.